A single sample gave rise to the 23 T cell receptor beta chains below, sequenced in a study of blood T cell repertoires in COVID-19 (dated by TCRdb to 2020 to 2022). The protocol used for the library was the immunoSEQ multiplex PCR assay. TCRdb provides this immuneACCESS table in a form limited to in-frame rearrangements. Some clones are lacking; in checked studies, under half of them reflect an unresolved V gene, and why the rest are absent is not known. The sample records 100,000 to 150,000 clones, roughly 90% of which are singletons. The ten largest make up about 4.7% of the sample. The sample comprised peripheral blood. These receptors originate from a man in his forties with acute or convalescent COVID-19.

Here the CDR3 reads CASSPRQLSNTGELFF. Written as DNA, the CDR3 is TGTGCCAGCAGCCCGCGACAGTTATCGAACACCGGGGAGCTGTTTTTT. The chain recombines TRBV11-2 with TRBJ2-2; D perhaps matches TRBD1 (5 bases). This CDR3 contains 16 residues. V lost 5 bases and J lost 0, with 13 bases in between. Per the germline V gene, CDR1 is SGHAT and CDR2 is FQNNGV. The whole variable domain, remainder taken from reference TRBV11-2 and TRBJ2-2, is EAGVAQSPRYKIIEKRQSVAFWCNPISGHATLYWYQQILGQGPKLLIQFQNNGVVDDSQLPKDRFSAERLKGVDSTLKIQPAKLEDSAVYLCASSPRQLSNTGELFFGEGSRLTVL.

CDR3 sequence: CASSTGLSNSPLHF. The CDR3 region has the DNA TGTGCCAGCAGTACAGGGTTAAGTAATTCACCCCTCCACTTT. The chain employs TRBV13 and TRBJ1-6, with D tentatively TRBD1 (6 bases). V was pared by 6 bases and J by 6 bases, with 12 bases between. The CDR3 spans 14 residues. CDR1 and CDR2 from the germline V gene are PRHDT and FYEKMQ (reference sequence). The full variable domain, rest sourced from reference TRBV13 and TRBJ1-6, is AAGVIQSPRHLIKEKRETATLKCYPIPRHDTVYWYQQGPGQDPQFLISFYEKMQSDKGSIPDRFSAQQFSDYHSELNMSSLELGDSALYFCASSTGLSNSPLHFGNGTRLTVT.

This clone turned up a few times. The chain couples TRBV2 to TRBJ1-5; 9 nucleotides match TRBD1. Germline trimming cut 5 bases from V and 7 bases from J; bases unmatched to any gene: 6. CDR1 is SNHLY, CDR2 FYNNEI, per germline. This CDR3 has 14 amino acids. The DNA for the CDR3 is TGTGCCAGCAGTCCGGGACAGGGAGGACAGCCCCAGCATTTT. This translates into CASSPGQGGQPQHF.

This chain connects TRBV30 to TRBJ2-7; 7 bases match TRBD1. CDR1 is GTSNPN, CDR2 SVGIG, per germline (reference sequence). V shed 4 bases, J shed 2 bases, and the junction held 2 bases outside the gene matches. The CDR3 extends over 12 amino acids. DNA for the CDR3: TGTGCCTGGATGACAGGGCCCTACGAGCAGTACTTC. This gives the protein CAWMTGPYEQYF.

The chain combines TRBV5-4 with TRBJ2-3; 9 nucleotides match TRBD1. V shed 6 bases and J 6 bases; nucleotides not matched to a gene: 11. Per germline, CDR1 SGHNT and CDR2 YYREEE (reference sequence). The CDR3 length is 15 residues. The CDR3 sequence: CASTVTGGSWDTQYF. For the CDR3, the DNA is TGTGCCAGCACCGTAACAGGGGGCTCATGGGATACGCAGTATTTT. The full variable domain, rest sourced from reference TRBV5-4 and TRBJ2-3, is ETGVTQSPTHLIKTRGQQVTLRCSSQSGHNTVSWYQQALGQGPQFIFQYYREEENGRGNFPPRFSGLQFPNYSSELNVNALELDDSALYLCASTVTGGSWDTQYFGPGTRLTVL.

This rearrangement joins TRBV13 to TRBJ1-5; the D gene is possibly TRBD1 (6 bases). The germline CDR1 and CDR2 sequences are PRHDT and FYEKMQ (reference sequence). The CDR3 runs 16 residues. V lost 4 bases and J lost 7, with 20 bases in between. CDR3 amino acids: CASSSSRGGFNQPQHF. In DNA, the CDR3 is TGTGCCAGCAGCTCTAGTAGAGGGGGATTTAACCAGCCCCAGCATTTT.

J is TRBJ1-1 and V is TRBV7-2; 7 nucleotides match TRBD1. In germline, CDR1 is SGHTA, CDR2 FQGNSA. Trimming removed 2 bases from V and 5 bases from J; junction bases left unmatched: 2. The CDR3 covers 13 residues. In DNA form, the CDR3 reads TGTGCCAGCAGCTTACACAGGGGTACTGAAGCTTTCTTT. Its protein product is CASSLHRGTEAFF.

This clone was picked up one time. The chain joins TRBV5-1 to TRBJ1-1; D is ambiguous. V was cut by 6 bases and J by 3 bases, with 12 bases left in between. The germline CDR1 and CDR2 sequences are SGHRS and YFSETQ. The CDR3 spans 13 residues. CDR3 in amino acids: CASKRVGDTEAFF. The CDR3 DNA reads TGCGCCAGCAAACGGGTAGGAGACACTGAAGCTTTCTTT.

The chain couples TRBV3-1 (or the pseudogene TRBV3-2) to TRBJ1-2; the match to TRBD1 covers 7 bases. Trimming cost V 1 base and J 6 bases; bases outside gene matches: 8. The length of the CDR3 is 15 residues. The germline CDR1 and CDR2 sequences are LGHDT and YNNKEL (reference sequence). CDR3 amino acids: CASSQGALRGDGYTF. DNA for the CDR3: TGTGCCAGCAGCCAAGGAGCCCTCAGGGGGGATGGCTACACCTTC.

J is TRBJ2-3 and V is TRBV5-1, with TRBD2 matching 13 bases. Per germline, CDR1 SGHRS and CDR2 YFSETQ. The CDR3 spans 15 residues. The J segment lost 5 bases and the V segment lost 2 bases, leaving 2 bases of the junction unmatched. The CDR3 coding sequence is TGCGCCAGCAGCTTCAGGACTAGCGGGGGAGATACGCAGTATTTT. As protein: CASSFRTSGGDTQYF.

The chain uses TRBV18 and TRBJ1-2; TRBD1 aligns across 8 bases. In germline, CDR1 is KGHSH, CDR2 LQKENI. V shed 4 bases and J 0 bases; nucleotides not matched to a gene: 13. The CDR3 contains 18 residues. The CDR3 loop is CASSLSRDRRYSNYGYTF. CDR3 nucleotides: TGTGCCAGCTCACTTTCCCGGGACAGGAGATATTCTAACTATGGCTACACCTTC. Full variable domain (missing parts from reference TRBV18 and TRBJ1-2): NAGVMQNPRHLVRRRGQEARLRCSPMKGHSHVYWYRQLPEEGLKFMVYLQKENIIDESGMPKERFSAEFPKEGPSILRIQQVVRGDSAAYFCASSLSRDRRYSNYGYTFGSGTRLTVV.

The chain uses TRBV5-1 and TRBJ2-7, with unresolved D. Trimming removed 5 bases from V and 2 bases from J, with 11 bases in between. This CDR3 comprises 13 residues. Germline assignment: CDR1 SGHRS and CDR2 YFSETQ. The CDR3 DNA follows: TGCGCCAGCAGATCCGGGTTTACCTACGAGCAGTACTTC. Its translation: CASRSGFTYEQYF.

This CDR3 is CATSRVGAGGRTEAFF. As DNA, the CDR3 is TGTGCCACCAGCAGGGTCGGGGCCGGCGGGAGGACTGAAGCTTTCTTT. The chain carries TRBV15 and TRBJ1-1, with D perhaps matching TRBD1 (5 bases). V dropped 3 bases and J dropped 5 bases, with 19 bases sitting between them. Germline CDR1 and CDR2: LNHNV and YYDKDF (reference sequence). CDR3 length equals 16 residues.

V usage is TRBV6-1 and J usage is TRBJ1-6, with no clear D. V was trimmed by 0 bases and J by 9 bases, leaving 9 bases between them. This CDR3 comprises 14 residues. Germline loops: CDR1 MNHNS, CDR2 SASEGT. This chain's CDR3 is CASSEAREGSPLHF. In DNA form, the CDR3 reads TGTGCCAGCAGTGAAGCGCGGGAGGGTTCACCCCTCCACTTT.

The chain combines TRBV2 with TRBJ1-2, with a tentative D call TRBD1 (6 bases). This CDR3 spans 13 amino acids. The germline CDR1 and CDR2 sequences are SNHLY and FYNNEI. V was shortened by 8 bases and J by 4 bases, with 14 bases between the two germline ends. The CDR3 sequence is CASREDSLYGYTF. Here the CDR3 DNA reads TGTGCCAGCCGCGAGGACAGCCTCTATGGCTACACCTTC. The entire variable domain, with the rest obtained from reference TRBV2 and TRBJ1-2, is as follows: EPEVTQTPSHQVTQMGQEVILRCVPISNHLYFYWYRQILGQKVEFLVSFYNNEISEKSEIFDDQFSVERPDGSNFTLKIRSTKLEDSAMYFCASREDSLYGYTFGSGTRLTVV.

The rearrangement joins TRBV6-1 to TRBJ2-7; D remains unclear. CDR1 is MNHNS, CDR2 SASEGT, per germline. CDR3 size: 14 residues. V lost 3 bases and J 5 bases, leaving 14 bases between the germline ends. In DNA form, the CDR3 reads TGTGCCAGCAGTGAGGTTTCACTGGTCGACGAGCAGTACTTC. This codes for CASSEVSLVDEQYF.

The chain joins TRBV5-4 to TRBJ1-1; 7 nucleotides align to TRBD1. The CDR3 length is 15 residues. J was trimmed by 1 base and V by 3 bases; bases with no gene match: 6. Germline CDR1 reads SGHNT; CDR2 reads YYREEE (reference sequence). The CDR3 DNA sequence: TGTGCCAGCAGCTCCGGACAGGACGGGAACACTGAAGCTTTCTTT. The encoded protein is CASSSGQDGNTEAFF.

The V gene is TRBV7-2, the J gene TRBJ1-2, with D possibly matching TRBD1 (6 bases). Germline V gene data show CDR1 as SGHTA and CDR2 as FQGNSA. V was cut by 5 bases and J by 8 bases, with 21 bases left in between. The CDR3 length is 15 residues. CDR3 sequence: CASSLYEGRGRGYTF. The CDR3 nucleotides are TGTGCCAGCAGCCTCTACGAGGGCAGGGGCCGGGGCTACACCTTC.

The chain is built from TRBV27 and TRBJ1-6; 9 nucleotides line up with TRBD1. Per germline, CDR1 MNHEY and CDR2 SMNVEV (reference sequence). Unmatched junction bases numbered 11, after V lost 3 bases and J lost 11 bases. The CDR3 spans 16 residues. The CDR3 sequence is CASSFSPQGAITPLHF. The DNA for the CDR3 is TGTGCCAGCAGTTTCTCACCACAGGGGGCTATTACACCCCTCCACTTT.

This clone was recorded a few times. The chain combines TRBV5-1 with TRBJ2-2, with a tentative D call TRBD1 (5 bases). This CDR3 is built from 15 residues. With 5 bases removed from V and 6 bases from J, the gap between germline ends came to 17 bases. The germline gives CDR1 SGHRS, CDR2 YFSETQ. The CDR3 reads CASSPTPQGPGELFF. CDR3 in DNA: TGCGCCAGCAGTCCTACCCCCCAGGGCCCCGGGGAGCTGTTTTTT.

This sequence joins TRBV2 and TRBJ2-4; weak D call: TRBD1 (5 bases). The CDR3 totals 16 residues. V was trimmed by 3 bases and J by 5 bases, leaving 17 bases between them. CDR1 is SNHLY, CDR2 FYNNEI, per germline. The CDR3 coding sequence is TGTGCCAGCAGTGAGACAGAAAGGATCCCCGAAAACATTCAGTACTTC. This gives the protein CASSETERIPENIQYF. Using reference TRBV2 and TRBJ2-4 for the parts outside the CDR3, the full variable domain is EPEVTQTPSHQVTQMGQEVILRCVPISNHLYFYWYRQILGQKVEFLVSFYNNEISEKSEIFDDQFSVERPDGSNFTLKIRSTKLEDSAMYFCASSETERIPENIQYFGAGTRLSVL.

This rearrangement joins TRBV9 to TRBJ2-1; D unresolved. The CDR3 contains 11 residues. Germline V gene sequence: CDR1 SGDLS, CDR2 YYNGEE. Trimming shortened V by 6 bases and J by 6 bases, and 7 bases separated the two germline ends. As DNA, the CDR3 is TGTGCCAGCAACTCGGGCAATGAGCAGTTCTTC. Residues: CASNSGNEQFF.

V gene TRBV7-9 combines with J gene TRBJ2-3, with D possibly matching TRBD2 (6 bases). Germline loops: CDR1 SEHNR, CDR2 FQNEAQ (reference sequence). The CDR3 consists of 14 residues. Trimming took off 3 bases at V and 1 base at J, with 8 bases between the two ends. In DNA form, the CDR3 reads TGTGCCAGCAGCTTGGGACTCCGCACAGATACGCAGTATTTT. Translating it yields CASSLGLRTDTQYF.